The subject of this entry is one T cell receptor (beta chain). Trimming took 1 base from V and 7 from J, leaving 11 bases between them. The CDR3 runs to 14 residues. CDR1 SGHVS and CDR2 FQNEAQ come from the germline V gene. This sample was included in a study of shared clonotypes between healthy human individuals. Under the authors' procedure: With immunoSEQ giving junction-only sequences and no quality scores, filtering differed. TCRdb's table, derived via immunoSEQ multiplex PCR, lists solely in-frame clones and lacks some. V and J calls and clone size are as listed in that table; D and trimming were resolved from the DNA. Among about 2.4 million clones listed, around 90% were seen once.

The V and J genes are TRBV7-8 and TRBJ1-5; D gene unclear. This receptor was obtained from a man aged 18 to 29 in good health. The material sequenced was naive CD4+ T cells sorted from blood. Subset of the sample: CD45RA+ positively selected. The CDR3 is CASSLVDRGQPQHF. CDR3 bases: TGTGCCAGCAGCTTAGTGGACCGAGGCCAGCCCCAGCATTTT.